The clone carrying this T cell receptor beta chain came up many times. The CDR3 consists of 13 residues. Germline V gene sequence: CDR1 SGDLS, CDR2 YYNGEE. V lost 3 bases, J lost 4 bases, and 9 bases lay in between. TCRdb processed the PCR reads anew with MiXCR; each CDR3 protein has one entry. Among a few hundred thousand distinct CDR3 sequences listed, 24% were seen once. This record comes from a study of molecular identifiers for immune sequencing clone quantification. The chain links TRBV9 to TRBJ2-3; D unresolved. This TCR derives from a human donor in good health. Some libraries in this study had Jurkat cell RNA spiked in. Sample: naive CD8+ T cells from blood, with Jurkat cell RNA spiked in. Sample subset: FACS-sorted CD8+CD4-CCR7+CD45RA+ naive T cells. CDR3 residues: CASSAHRADTQYF. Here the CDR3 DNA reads TGTGCCAGCAGCGCCCACCGAGCAGATACGCAGTATTTT.